Here is one TCR beta chain with its context. Its antigen is currently unknown. This table comes from immunoSEQ multiplex PCR, and its TCRdb copy is limited to in-frame clones, with some not included. Among 65,000 to 75,000 clones listed, approximately 87% were seen once. This sample is drawn from a study of OX40 agonist ivuxolimab in advanced cancers. Study details: Three patients responded partially, comprising one with hepatocellular carcinoma and two with cutaneous melanoma. Points from the study as a whole: Expanded clones tended on average to be more numerous among CD8+ T cells than CD4+. Also showing low normalized T-cell clonal expansion were some of the nonresponders.

V shed 5 bases and J shed 7 bases, with 23 bases lying between them. From germline, CDR1 is LNHDA and CDR2 SQIVND (reference sequence). The CDR3 covers 16 residues. This clonotype was sampled from an adult with an advanced solid tumor such as melanoma, head and neck, liver or kidney cancer. This chain uses TRBV19 with TRBJ1-2, with D unclear. The starting material was CD4+ or CD8+ T cells sorted from blood, obtained in a trial of the OX40 agonist ivuxolimab. CDR3 residues: CASSPLQAPAGSGYTF. CDR3 DNA sequence: TGTGCCAGTAGTCCACTCCAGGCCCCGGCGGGGAGTGGCTACACCTTC. The full variable domain, its missing parts supplied by reference TRBV19 and TRBJ1-2, is DGGITQSPKYLFRKEGQNVTLSCEQNLNHDAMYWYRQDPGQGLRLIYYSQIVNDFQKGDIAEGYSVSREKKESFPLTVTSAQKNPTAFYLCASSPLQAPAGSGYTFGSGTRLTVV.